The entry below describes one TCR beta chain. The data are from a study of T cell changes during pregnancy in multiple sclerosis. Sequencing used immunoSEQ multiplex PCR; TCRdb keeps in-frame clones, though not all of them. In the table there are more than 80,000 clones, 80% to 95% of which are singletons. V trimming: 4 bases; J trimming: 6 bases; junction bases outside the gene matches: 8. Germline lookup yields CDR1 SGHRS and CDR2 YFSETQ. There are 16 residues in the CDR3. Sequenced material: peripheral blood, taken after pregnancy. The source of this sequence is a female donor with multiple sclerosis, enrolled in a pregnancy study. The chain is built from TRBV5-1 and TRBJ2-7; TRBD2 matches 15 bases. The CDR3 region is CASSPGLAGGRGEQYF. The CDR3 DNA sequence: TGCGCCAGCAGCCCGGGACTAGCGGGGGGCCGGGGCGAGCAGTACTTC.